The clone carrying this T cell receptor beta chain was seen a few times. What it recognizes is unknown. Looked up from germline, CDR1 is MNHEY and CDR2 is SVGAGI. Trimming left V 2 bases short and J 0 bases short, with 12 bases between. This CDR3 comprises 16 residues. This sample is drawn from a study of response to subunit inactivated influenza vaccine. Findings and limits, study-wide: The authors offered the suggestion that each seasonal influenza vaccination recruits few new T cells.

Via MiXCR, TCRdb re-called the RT-PCR reads, giving one row per CDR3 protein. The table includes about 780,000 distinct CDR3 sequences, roughly 18% detected once. The specimen comprised PBMCs from blood, sampled 5 to 6 days after vaccination. This chain uses TRBV6-5 with TRBJ2-3; TRBD2 is a possible D gene (5 bases). The TCR originated in a man between 50 and 59 years old who received an inactivated influenza vaccine. CDR3 in amino acids: CASSYTGSRSTDTQYF. The CDR3 nucleotides read TGTGCCAGCAGTTACACGGGGAGTAGGAGCACAGATACGCAGTATTTT.